Presented here are 5 T cell receptor beta chains from one specimen sequenced in a study of cytomegalovirus exposure and HLA in healthy donors. PCR amplification relied on 60 Vbeta primers (plus 13 Jbeta primers). Data came from immunoSEQ multiplex PCR; TCRdb stores just in-frame clones and leaves some out. The table records 160,000 or so clones, about 80% of them present only once. Sequenced input: PBMCs. The origin of the receptors is a man aged 25-40 years in good health and CMV-seronegative.

Notes on this clone: The junction shows a germline mismatch at one end, possibly a read error. The V call is TRBV14, the J call TRBJ1-1; TRBD1 aligns across 9 bases. Per the germline V gene, CDR1 is SGHDN and CDR2 is FVKESK. This CDR3 comprises 12 residues. DNA of the CDR3: TGTGCCAGTGGAGGGACAGGGTCGATAAGCCGCTTT. It specifies CASGGTGSISRF.

The V gene is TRBV28, the J gene TRBJ2-7; D possibly corresponds to TRBD2 (6 bases). The CDR3 spans 14 residues. Trimming pared 7 bases from V and 1 base from J, leaving 14 bases between. Germline CDR1 and CDR2: MDHEN and SYDVKM. DNA of the CDR3: TGTGCCAGCACCTTCCTTAGCGGTTCCTACGAGCAGTACTTC. It yields the protein CASTFLSGSYEQYF.

This chain links TRBV9 with TRBJ2-7; 13 positions agree with TRBD2. Germline-derived CDR1 and CDR2 are SGDLS and YYNGEE. The CDR3 covers 14 residues. The V gene end was trimmed by 3 bases and the J gene end by 4 bases; junction bases not matched to a gene: 1. CDR3 coding DNA: TGTGCCAGCAGCGGGGGACTAGCGGGATACGAGCAGTACTTC. Translation gives CASSGGLAGYEQYF.

The chain combines TRBV7-2 with TRBJ1-6; 7 nucleotides line up with TRBD1. The CDR3 spans 16 residues. With 5 bases clipped from V and 2 bases from J, the junction kept 6 bases outside the gene matches. Looked up from germline, CDR1 is SGHTA and CDR2 is FQGNSA. The CDR3 nucleotides read TGTGCCAGCAGCAATACAGGGGACACCTATAATTCACCCCTCCACTTT. This gives the protein CASSNTGDTYNSPLHF.

This clone was counted between two and nine times. The chain combines TRBV19 with TRBJ2-3; D remains ambiguous. Germline V gives CDR1 LNHDA, CDR2 SQIVND (reference sequence). Deletions cut 7 bases from V and 2 bases from J, with 7 bases between. The CDR3 has 12 amino acids. The CDR3 region is CASNGVTDTQYF. DNA for the CDR3: TGTGCCAGTAACGGAGTCACAGATACGCAGTATTTT. Full variable domain (outside the CDR3, taken from reference TRBV19 and TRBJ2-3): DGGITQSPKYLFRKEGQNVTLSCEQNLNHDAMYWYRQDPGQGLRLIYYSQIVNDFQKGDIAEGYSVSREKKESFPLTVTSAQKNPTAFYLCASNGVTDTQYFGPGTRLTVL.